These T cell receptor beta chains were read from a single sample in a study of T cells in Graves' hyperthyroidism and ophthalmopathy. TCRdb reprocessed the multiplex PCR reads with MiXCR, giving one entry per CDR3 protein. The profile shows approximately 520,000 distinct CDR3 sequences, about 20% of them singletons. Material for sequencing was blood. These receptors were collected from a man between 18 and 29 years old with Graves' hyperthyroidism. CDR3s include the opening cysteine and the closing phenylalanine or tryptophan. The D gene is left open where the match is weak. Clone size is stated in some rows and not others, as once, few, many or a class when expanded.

CDR3 DNA: TGTGCCAGCGGGGACACCGGGGAGCTGTTTTTT; CDR3 protein: CASGDTGELFF; V gene: TRBV2; D gene: NA; J gene: TRBJ2-2; clone size: many
CDR3 DNA: TGTGCCAGCGTGGGCTACCTCTCCTGCGAGCAGTACTTC; CDR3 protein: CASVGYLSCEQYF; V gene: TRBV28; D gene: NA; J gene: TRBJ2-7; clone size: many
CDR3 DNA: TGTGCCTGGGCTACAGGTGTCAATCAGCCCCAGCATTTT; CDR3 protein: CAWATGVNQPQHF; V gene: TRBV30; D gene: NA; J gene: TRBJ1-5; clone size: few
CDR3 DNA: TGTGCCAGTCAAGGACGGATACAAGAGACCCAGTACTTC; CDR3 protein: CASQGRIQETQYF; V gene: TRBV6-5; D gene: NA; J gene: TRBJ2-5; clone size: many
CDR3 DNA: TGTGCCAGCAGCCCCATGTCCGATTATGGCTACACCTTC; CDR3 protein: CASSPMSDYGYTF; V gene: TRBV6-1; D gene: NA; J gene: TRBJ1-2; clone size: many
CDR3 DNA: TGCGCCAGCAGCTTCGGGACAGGGGAAACTGAAGCTTTCTTT; CDR3 protein: CASSFGTGETEAFF; V gene: TRBV5-1; D gene: TRBD1; J gene: TRBJ1-1; clone size: many
CDR3 DNA: TGTGCCAGCAGTCTTATGGCGGGCACTGAAGCTTTCTTT; CDR3 protein: CASSLMAGTEAFF; V gene: TRBV27; D gene: NA; J gene: TRBJ1-1; clone size: NA
CDR3 DNA: TGTGCCAGCAGTTTTAAGGGGGGCGAGCAGTACTTC; CDR3 protein: CASSFKGGEQYF; V gene: TRBV27; D gene: NA; J gene: TRBJ2-7; clone size: few
CDR3 DNA: TGCGCCAGCAGCCCGACCAGCGGGAGCGTTGTCTACGAGCAGTACTTC; CDR3 protein: CASSPTSGSVVYEQYF; V gene: TRBV5-1; D gene: TRBD2; J gene: TRBJ2-7; clone size: NA
CDR3 DNA: TGTGCCAGCAAACAGGGGGTAGCCTACGAGCAGTACTTC; CDR3 protein: CASKQGVAYEQYF; V gene: TRBV12-3/TRBV12-4; D gene: TRBD1; J gene: TRBJ2-7; clone size: NA
CDR3 DNA: TGCGCCAGCAGCTTGGCGAGCGCCGCTGAAGCTTTCTTT; CDR3 protein: CASSLASAAEAFF; V gene: TRBV5-1; D gene: NA; J gene: TRBJ1-1; clone size: many
CDR3 DNA: TGTGCCAGCAGTGATCAGGGTCGGGGTCAGCCCCAGCATTTT; CDR3 protein: CASSDQGRGQPQHF; V gene: TRBV2; D gene: NA; J gene: TRBJ1-5; clone size: many
CDR3 DNA: TGTGCCAGCTCACCCCAATGGGGGACCACTGAAGCTTTCTTT; CDR3 protein: CASSPQWGTTEAFF; V gene: TRBV12-3/TRBV12-4; D gene: NA; J gene: TRBJ1-1; clone size: NA
CDR3 DNA: TGTGCCAGCAGTGGAGAGGGGTACACTGAAGCTTTCTTT; CDR3 protein: CASSGEGYTEAFF; V gene: TRBV25-1; D gene: NA; J gene: TRBJ1-1; clone size: few
CDR3 DNA: TGTGCTAGCAGCTTAGCCAGGACTAGCGGGGAGACCCAGTACTTC; CDR3 protein: CASSLARTSGETQYF; V gene: TRBV7-7; D gene: TRBD2; J gene: TRBJ2-5; clone size: NA
CDR3 DNA: TGCGCCAGCAGTCGGGCAGGGAGCTCTGGAAACACCATATATTTT; CDR3 protein: CASSRAGSSGNTIYF; V gene: TRBV5-1; D gene: NA; J gene: TRBJ1-3; clone size: many
CDR3 DNA: TGTGCTAGTACTTACGGGAACACTGAAGCTTTCTTT; CDR3 protein: CASTYGNTEAFF; V gene: TRBV12-5; D gene: NA; J gene: TRBJ1-1; clone size: NA
CDR3 DNA: TGTGCCAGCAGTTTGGGACAGGGGTTCTCCGAGCAGTACTTC; CDR3 protein: CASSLGQGFSEQYF; V gene: TRBV28; D gene: TRBD1; J gene: TRBJ2-7; clone size: many
CDR3 DNA: TGTGCCAGCAGCCAACAGGCCAGCAAGGGTACTGAAGCTTTCTTT; CDR3 protein: CASSQQASKGTEAFF; V gene: TRBV7-3; D gene: NA; J gene: TRBJ1-1; clone size: many
CDR3 DNA: TGTGCCAGCAACCTCCGGGGACAGGGGTTCCACGAGCAGTACTTC; CDR3 protein: CASNLRGQGFHEQYF; V gene: TRBV6-1; D gene: TRBD1; J gene: TRBJ2-7; clone size: few
CDR3 DNA: TGTGCCAGCAGTTACCCTCAGCCCGGCTGGACTCGGGAGACCCAGTACTTC; CDR3 protein: CASSYPQPGWTRETQYF; V gene: TRBV6-2/TRBV6-3; D gene: NA; J gene: TRBJ2-5; clone size: NA
CDR3 DNA: TGTGCCAGCGGGACAGGGGGCCGCTTTGGCTACACCTTC; CDR3 protein: CASGTGGRFGYTF; V gene: TRBV12-3/TRBV12-4; D gene: TRBD1; J gene: TRBJ1-2; clone size: many
CDR3 DNA: TGCGCCAGCAGCCAAGAGACCAGGGACTACGAGCAGTACTTC; CDR3 protein: CASSQETRDYEQYF; V gene: TRBV4-1; D gene: NA; J gene: TRBJ2-7; clone size: few
CDR3 DNA: TGTGCCACCAGCAGAGAGTACGGGACAGGGGTTGTCGAGCAGTACTTC; CDR3 protein: CATSREYGTGVVEQYF; V gene: TRBV15; D gene: TRBD1; J gene: TRBJ2-7; clone size: NA
CDR3 DNA: TGTGCCAGCAGTTACTCAGGCGGGGAGGGCTACGAGCAGTACTTC; CDR3 protein: CASSYSGGEGYEQYF; V gene: TRBV6-5; D gene: TRBD2; J gene: TRBJ2-7; clone size: NA
CDR3 DNA: TGTGCCAGCAGTTGGACAGGGGGAACAGAGACCCAGTACTTC; CDR3 protein: CASSWTGGTETQYF; V gene: TRBV28; D gene: TRBD1; J gene: TRBJ2-5; clone size: many
CDR3 DNA: TGTGCCAGCAGCCCCGCCCGGGGCGGGGGGCCGGGGGAGACCCAGTACTTC; CDR3 protein: CASSPARGGGPGETQYF; V gene: TRBV7-8; D gene: TRBD2; J gene: TRBJ2-5; clone size: many
CDR3 DNA: TGTGCCAGCAGCGTCAGCTCAGGGGGCAATCAGCCCCAGCATTTT; CDR3 protein: CASSVSSGGNQPQHF; V gene: TRBV9; D gene: NA; J gene: TRBJ1-5; clone size: NA
CDR3 DNA: TGTGCCATCAGTGGCGGACAGGGGGAATATTACGAGCAGTACTTC; CDR3 protein: CAISGGQGEYYEQYF; V gene: TRBV10-3; D gene: TRBD1; J gene: TRBJ2-7; clone size: NA
CDR3 DNA: TGTGCCAGCAGCGAGGACAGGGGGGGAGAGACCCAGTACTTC; CDR3 protein: CASSEDRGGETQYF; V gene: TRBV7-8; D gene: TRBD1; J gene: TRBJ2-5; clone size: many
CDR3 DNA: TGTGCCAGCAGCTCCTTCGGGACAGGCCTTTGGGAGACCCAGTACTTC; CDR3 protein: CASSSFGTGLWETQYF; V gene: TRBV11-2; D gene: TRBD1; J gene: TRBJ2-5; clone size: few
CDR3 DNA: TGCGCCAGCCGCAATGAAGTAAGGGCTTTCTTT; CDR3 protein: CASRNEVRAFF; V gene: TRBV5-1; D gene: NA; J gene: TRBJ1-1; clone size: NA
CDR3 DNA: TGTGCCGGCAGCGTTACTTACCGCACTGAAGCTTTCTTT; CDR3 protein: CAGSVTYRTEAFF; V gene: TRBV9; D gene: NA; J gene: TRBJ1-1; clone size: NA